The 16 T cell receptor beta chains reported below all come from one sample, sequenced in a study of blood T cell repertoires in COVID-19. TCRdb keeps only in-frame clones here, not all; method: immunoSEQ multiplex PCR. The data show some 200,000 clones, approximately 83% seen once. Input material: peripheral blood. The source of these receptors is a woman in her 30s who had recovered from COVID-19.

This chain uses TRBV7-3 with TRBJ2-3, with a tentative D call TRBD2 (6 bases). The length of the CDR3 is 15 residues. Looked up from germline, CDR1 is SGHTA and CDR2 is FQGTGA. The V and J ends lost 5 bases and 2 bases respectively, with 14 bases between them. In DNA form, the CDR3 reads TGTGCCAGCAGCGAATACGGGACTGCCACAGATACGCAGTATTTT. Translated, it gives CASSEYGTATDTQYF.

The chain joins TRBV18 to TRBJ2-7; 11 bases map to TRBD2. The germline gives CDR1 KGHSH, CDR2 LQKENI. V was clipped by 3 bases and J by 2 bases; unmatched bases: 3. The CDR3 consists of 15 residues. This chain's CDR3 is CASSPGTSGTYEQYF. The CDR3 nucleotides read TGTGCCAGCTCACCCGGGACTAGCGGAACCTACGAGCAGTACTTC.

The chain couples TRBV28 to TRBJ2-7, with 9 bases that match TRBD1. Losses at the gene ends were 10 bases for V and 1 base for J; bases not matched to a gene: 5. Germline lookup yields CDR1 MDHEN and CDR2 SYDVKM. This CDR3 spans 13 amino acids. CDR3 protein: CAIVDRGSYEQYF. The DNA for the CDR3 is TGTGCCATCGTGGACAGGGGATCCTACGAGCAGTACTTC.

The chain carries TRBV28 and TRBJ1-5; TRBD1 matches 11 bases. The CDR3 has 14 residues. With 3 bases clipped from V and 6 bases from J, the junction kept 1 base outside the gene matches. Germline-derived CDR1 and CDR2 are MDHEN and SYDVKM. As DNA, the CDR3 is TGTGCCAGCAGTTTGGACAGGGGGCCTCAGCCCCAGCATTTT. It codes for CASSLDRGPQPQHF.

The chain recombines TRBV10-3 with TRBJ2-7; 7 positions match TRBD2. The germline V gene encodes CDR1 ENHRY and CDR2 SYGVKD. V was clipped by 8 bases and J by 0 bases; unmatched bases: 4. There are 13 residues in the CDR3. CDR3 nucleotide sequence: TGTGCCATCGGACTAGACTTCTCCTACGAGCAGTACTTC. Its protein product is CAIGLDFSYEQYF.

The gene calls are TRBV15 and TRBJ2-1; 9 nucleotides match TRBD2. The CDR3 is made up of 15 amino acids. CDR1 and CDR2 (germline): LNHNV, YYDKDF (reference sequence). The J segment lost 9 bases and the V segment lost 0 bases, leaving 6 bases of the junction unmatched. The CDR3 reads CATSRDRGRGAEQFF. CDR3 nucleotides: TGTGCCACCAGCAGAGATCGCGGGAGGGGAGCTGAGCAGTTCTTC.

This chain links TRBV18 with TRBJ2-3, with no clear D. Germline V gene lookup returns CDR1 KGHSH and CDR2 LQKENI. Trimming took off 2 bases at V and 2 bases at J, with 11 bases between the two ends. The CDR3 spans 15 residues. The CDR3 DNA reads TGTGCCAGCTCACCAGAGCTGAGGATCACAGATACGCAGTATTTT. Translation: CASSPELRITDTQYF.

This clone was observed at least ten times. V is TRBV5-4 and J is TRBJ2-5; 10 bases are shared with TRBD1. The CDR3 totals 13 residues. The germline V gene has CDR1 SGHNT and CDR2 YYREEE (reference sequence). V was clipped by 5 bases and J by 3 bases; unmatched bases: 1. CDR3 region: CASRTGGKETQYF. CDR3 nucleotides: TGTGCCAGCAGGACAGGGGGCAAAGAGACCCAGTACTTC. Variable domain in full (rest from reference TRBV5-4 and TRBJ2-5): ETGVTQSPTHLIKTRGQQVTLRCSSQSGHNTVSWYQQALGQGPQFIFQYYREEENGRGNFPPRFSGLQFPNYSSELNVNALELDDSALYLCASRTGGKETQYFGPGTRLLVL.

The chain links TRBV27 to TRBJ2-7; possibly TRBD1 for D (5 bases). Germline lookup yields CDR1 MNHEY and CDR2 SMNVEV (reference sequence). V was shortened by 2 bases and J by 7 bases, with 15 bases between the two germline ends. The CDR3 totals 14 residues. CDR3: CASSLIQGNREQYF. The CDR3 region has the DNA TGTGCCAGCAGTTTAATCCAGGGAAATAGGGAGCAGTACTTC.

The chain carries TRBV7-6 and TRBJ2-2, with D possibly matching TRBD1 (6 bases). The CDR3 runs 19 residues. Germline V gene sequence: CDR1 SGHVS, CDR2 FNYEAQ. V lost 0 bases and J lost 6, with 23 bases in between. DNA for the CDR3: TGTGCCAGCAGCTTAGCCACAAAATTAACAGGGCAAGTGCCCGGGGAGCTGTTTTTT. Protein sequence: CASSLATKLTGQVPGELFF. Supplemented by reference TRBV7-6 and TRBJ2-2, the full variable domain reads GAGVSQSPRYKVTKRGQDVALRCDPISGHVSLYWYRQALGQGPEFLTYFNYEAQQDKSGLPNDRFSAERPEGSISTLTIQRTEQRDSAMYRCASSLATKLTGQVPGELFFGEGSRLTVL.

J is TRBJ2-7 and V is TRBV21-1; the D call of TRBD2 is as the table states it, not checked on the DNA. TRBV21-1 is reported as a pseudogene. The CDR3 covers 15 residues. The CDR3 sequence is CASSKPGLGPSEQYF. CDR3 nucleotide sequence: TGTGCCAGCAGCAAACCGGGACTGGGCCCGTCCGAGCAGTACTTC.

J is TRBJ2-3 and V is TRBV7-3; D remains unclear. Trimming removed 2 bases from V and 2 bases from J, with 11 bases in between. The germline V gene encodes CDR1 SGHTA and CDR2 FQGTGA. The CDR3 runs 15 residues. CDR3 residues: CASSLFAEDTDTQYF. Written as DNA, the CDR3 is TGTGCCAGCAGCTTATTCGCGGAAGACACAGATACGCAGTATTTT.

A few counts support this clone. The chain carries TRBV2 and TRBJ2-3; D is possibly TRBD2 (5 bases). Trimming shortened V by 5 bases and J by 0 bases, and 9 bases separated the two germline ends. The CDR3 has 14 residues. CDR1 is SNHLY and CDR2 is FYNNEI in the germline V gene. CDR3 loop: CASSYGGSTDTQYF. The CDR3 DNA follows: TGTGCCAGCAGTTACGGCGGGAGCACAGATACGCAGTATTTT.

CDR3 DNA: TGTGCCAGCAGCGCTCCCGGGGGTTACAATGAGCAGTTCTTC. Translated, it gives CASSAPGGYNEQFF. The chain combines TRBV9 with TRBJ2-1, with D possibly matching TRBD2 (6 bases). This CDR3 spans 14 amino acids. Germline V CDR1 and CDR2: SGDLS, YYNGEE. The V and J ends lost 3 bases and 4 bases respectively, with 11 bases between them.

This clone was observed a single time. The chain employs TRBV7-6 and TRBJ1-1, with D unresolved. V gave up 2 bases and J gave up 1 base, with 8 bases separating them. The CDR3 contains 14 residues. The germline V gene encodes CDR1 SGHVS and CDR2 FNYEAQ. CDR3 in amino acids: CASSLNPSNTEAFF. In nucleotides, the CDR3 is TGTGCCAGCAGCTTAAATCCCTCGAACACTGAAGCTTTCTTT.

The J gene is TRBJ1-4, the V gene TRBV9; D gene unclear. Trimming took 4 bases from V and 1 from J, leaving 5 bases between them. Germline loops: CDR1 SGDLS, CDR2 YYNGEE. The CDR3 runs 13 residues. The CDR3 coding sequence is TGTGCCAGCAGCCCCCAAACTAATGAAAAACTGTTTTTT. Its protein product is CASSPQTNEKLFF.